Sequencing of this T cell receptor (beta chain) was carried out in a study of blood T cell repertoires in COVID-19. As for the study in general: The samples span acute and convalescent COVID-19 from the United States, Italy and Spain.

Method: immunoSEQ multiplex PCR; TCRdb's copy keeps in-frame clones and lacks some. Of approximately 25,000 clones listed, roughly 91% are singletons. The receptor comes from a human donor with active COVID-19. The donor label of this sample is uncertain. What was sequenced was peripheral blood.

The CDR3 reads CASSLGTGDLYGYTF. The CDR3 bases are TGTGCCAGCAGTTTAGGGACAGGGGATCTCTATGGCTACACCTTC. This chain connects TRBV28 to TRBJ1-2, with TRBD1 matching over 10 bases. The junction had 4 bases not matched to a gene; V was cut back by 2 bases and J by 4 bases. The germline V gene has CDR1 MDHEN and CDR2 SYDVKM. This CDR3 contains 15 residues.